The following is a TCR beta chain sequence with its context. The entry originates in a study of T-cell reconstitution after alpha-beta-depleted transplantation in children. Library preparation (for TCRbeta) was performed with unique molecular identifiers. TCRdb reanalysed the PCR reads using MiXCR and keeps one entry per CDR3 protein. This sample has around 580,000 distinct CDR3 sequences, with roughly a quarter found just once. The TCR sequence derives from a boy in the first two years of life with Wiskott-Aldrich syndrome, due to receive a stem cell transplant. The starting material was PBMCs, obtained before TCRalphabeta/CD19-depleted stem cell transplant.

The CDR3 region has the DNA TGCGCCAGCAGCTTGGAGGATGGGGGGAGATTTGCCAAAAACATTCAGTACTTC. This encodes CASSLEDGGRFAKNIQYF. The chain couples TRBV5-1 to TRBJ2-4; TRBD2 is a possible D gene (6 bases). The CDR3 spans 18 residues. V was shortened by 0 bases and J by 1 base, with 17 bases between the two germline ends. CDR1 SGHRS and CDR2 YFSETQ come from the germline V gene.